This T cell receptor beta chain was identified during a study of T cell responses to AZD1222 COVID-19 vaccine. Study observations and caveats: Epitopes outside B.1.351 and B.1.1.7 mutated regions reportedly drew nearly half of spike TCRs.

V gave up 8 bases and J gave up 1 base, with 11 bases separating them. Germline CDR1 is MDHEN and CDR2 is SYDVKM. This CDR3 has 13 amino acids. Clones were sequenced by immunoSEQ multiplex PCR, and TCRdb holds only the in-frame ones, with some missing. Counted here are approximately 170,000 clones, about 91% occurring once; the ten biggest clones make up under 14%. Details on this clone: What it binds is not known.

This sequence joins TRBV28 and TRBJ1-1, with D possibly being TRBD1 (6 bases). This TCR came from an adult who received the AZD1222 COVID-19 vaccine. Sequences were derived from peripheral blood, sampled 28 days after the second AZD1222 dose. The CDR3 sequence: CASLGGRNTEAFF. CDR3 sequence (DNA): TGTGCCAGCTTAGGGGGTCGGAACACTGAAGCTTTCTTT.